The 6 T cell receptor beta chains below were found in one sample sequenced in a study of identical twins. TCRdb redid the calling of the 5' RACE reads with MiXCR, one entry per CDR3 protein. Of approximately 600,000 distinct CDR3 sequences in the sample, 9.5% to 10% were seen once. The data were also submitted as part of a second study, on yellow fever vaccine responses in identical twins.

Sequencing was done on a sample of PBMCs. These receptors were taken from a woman under 30 in good health.

This clonotype has a handful of counts. The chain links TRBV10-2 to TRBJ2-5; 14 positions agree with TRBD2. Germline assignment: CDR1 WSHSY and CDR2 SAAADI. The CDR3 loop spans 15 amino acids. Losses at the gene ends were 4 bases for V and 12 bases for J; bases not matched to a gene: 10. The CDR3 reads CASSGGGTSGSNKYF. The CDR3 bases are TGCGCCAGCAGTGGCGGGGGGACTAGCGGGAGTAATAAGTACTTC.

This clonotype was found a few times. The chain joins TRBV24-1 to TRBJ2-3, with 7 bases matching TRBD1. The J segment lost 4 bases and the V segment lost 4 bases, leaving 4 bases of the junction unmatched. The V gene's germline CDR1 is KGHDR and CDR2 SFDVKD. The length of the CDR3 is 14 residues. The CDR3: CATSEGTESDTQYF. Here the CDR3 DNA reads TGTGCCACCAGTGAGGGGACAGAATCAGATACGCAGTATTTT.

Comments on this clonotype: A much larger clone is a single base away; this may be a read error. The genes are TRBV3-1 and TRBJ2-7; possible D gene TRBD2, 6 bases. CDR1 is LGHDT and CDR2 is YNNKEL in the germline V gene (reference sequence). Between the trimmed V and J ends, which lost 3 bases and 5 bases, there was a span of 14 bases. The CDR3 is made up of 14 amino acids. The CDR3 spells CASSQTGGKDEQYF. The CDR3 nucleotides read TGTGCCAGCAGCCAGACTGGCGGGAAAGACGAGCAGTACTTC.

This clonotype was counted between two and nine times. The chain combines TRBV28 with TRBJ2-2, with TRBD1 matching over 10 bases. The CDR3 has 19 residues. Per the germline V gene, CDR1 is MDHEN and CDR2 is SYDVKM. V lost 5 bases and J lost 0; bases outside the gene matches: 12. The CDR3 sequence: CASSPFRDRGRTNTGELFF. The DNA for the CDR3 is TGTGCCAGCAGTCCGTTCCGGGACAGGGGCCGGACGAACACCGGGGAGCTGTTTTTT.

V is TRBV12-3 or TRBV12-4 and J is TRBJ2-1, with a possible D match to TRBD1 (7 bases). This CDR3 contains 14 residues. Trimming pared 2 bases from V and 7 bases from J, leaving 12 bases between. As DNA, the CDR3 is TGTGCCAGCAGTTTACAGGGGGGATTGAATGAGCAGTTCTTC. Protein sequence: CASSLQGGLNEQFF.

This clonotype was counted at least ten times. This chain joins TRBV3-1 and TRBJ2-5; 8 bases line up with TRBD2. The V gene's germline CDR1 is LGHDT and CDR2 YNNKEL (reference sequence). This CDR3 region has 16 residues. With V trimmed by 0 bases and J by 6 bases, 9 bases remained unmatched. CDR3 protein: CASSQEGAGAWQTQYF. Here the CDR3 DNA reads TGTGCCAGCAGCCAAGAAGGAGCGGGAGCTTGGCAGACCCAGTACTTC.